The 26 T cell receptor beta chains in this list originate from one sample, sequenced in a study of T cells in localized non-small cell lung cancer. The table came from immunoSEQ multiplex PCR; TCRdb's copy has only in-frame clones and leaves some out. The repertoire holds over 6,000 clones, with under 95% as singletons. The material was peripheral blood, obtained before any cancer treatment. The source is a woman aged 40-69 years with stage I lung adenocarcinoma.

A few counts support this clone. The chain is built from TRBV6-5 and TRBJ2-2; D might be TRBD1 or TRBD2, each matching 5 bases. This CDR3 spans 15 amino acids. The germline V and J ends were trimmed by 6 bases and 3 bases, with 14 bases remaining between them. Germline V CDR1 and CDR2: MNHEY, SVGAGI. Here the CDR3 reads CASRIGTGDTGELFF. In DNA, the CDR3 is TGTGCCAGCAGAATAGGGACCGGGGACACCGGGGAGCTGTTTTTT.

The rearrangement joins TRBV30 to TRBJ2-2; D gene unclear. Between the trimmed V and J ends, which lost 2 bases and 1 base, there was a span of 11 bases. Looked up from germline, CDR1 is GTSNPN and CDR2 is SVGIG (reference sequence). The CDR3 spans 15 residues. CDR3 bases: TGTGCCTGGAGTATTGGTGGGGTGAACACCGGGGAGCTGTTTTTT. Protein sequence: CAWSIGGVNTGELFF. The full variable domain, rest sourced from reference TRBV30 and TRBJ2-2, is SQTIHQWPATLVQPVGSPLSLECTVEGTSNPNLYWYRQAAGRGLQLLFYSVGIGQISSEVPQNLSASRPQDRQFILSSKKLLLSDSGFYLCAWSIGGVNTGELFFGEGSRLTVL.

This clone was observed once. The chain combines TRBV19 with TRBJ1-5, with a possible D match to TRBD1 (5 bases). Trimming shortened V by 9 bases and J by 1 base, and 13 bases separated the two germline ends. The CDR3 totals 14 residues. Germline V gene lookup returns CDR1 LNHDA and CDR2 SQIVND (reference sequence). The DNA of the CDR3 is TGTGCCAGCATAAGCGGGGCAAGCAATCAGCCCCAGCATTTT. The encoded protein is CASISGASNQPQHF. The whole variable domain, remainder taken from reference TRBV19 and TRBJ1-5, is DGGITQSPKYLFRKEGQNVTLSCEQNLNHDAMYWYRQDPGQGLRLIYYSQIVNDFQKGDIAEGYSVSREKKESFPLTVTSAQKNPTAFYLCASISGASNQPQHFGDGTRLSIL.

The chain combines TRBV21-1 with TRBJ2-1; the D call of TRBD1 is as the table states it, not checked on the DNA. TRBV21-1 is a listed pseudogene. This CDR3 has 14 amino acids. The CDR3 DNA is TGTGCCAGCATCCTACCAGCAGGGTTGAATGAGCAGTTCTTC. Translation gives CASILPAGLNEQFF.

J is TRBJ2-5 and V is TRBV4-1; D remains unclear. This CDR3 is built from 15 residues. Germline V gene sequence: CDR1 MGHRA, CDR2 YSYEKL. The V end was cut by 2 bases, the J end by 2 bases, with 12 bases between. CDR3 sequence: CASSQTWWSQETQYF. Written as DNA, the CDR3 is TGCGCCAGCAGCCAAACATGGTGGTCTCAAGAGACCCAGTACTTC.

In DNA, the CDR3 is TGTGCCAGCAGCGCAAGAACAGGAAATTCCGAGCAGTACTTC. Translated, it gives CASSARTGNSEQYF. V usage is TRBV9 and J usage is TRBJ2-7, with D possibly being TRBD1 (5 bases). The germline CDR1 and CDR2 sequences are SGDLS and YYNGEE. The CDR3 loop spans 14 amino acids. V gave up 3 bases and J gave up 6 bases, with 16 bases separating them.

The CDR3 region has the DNA TGTGCCAGCCGCTACGCTAGAGCAAGCCCTCTCAATGAGCAGTTCTTC. Translated: CASRYARASPLNEQFF. The chain employs TRBV7-2 and TRBJ2-1; D not certain. V was shortened by 8 bases and J by 6 bases, with 23 bases between the two germline ends. Germline V gene sequence: CDR1 SGHTA, CDR2 FQGNSA. The CDR3 covers 16 residues. The variable domain in full, completed from reference TRBV7-2 and TRBJ2-1, reads GAGVSQSPSNKVTEKGKDVELRCDPISGHTALYWYRQSLGQGLEFLIYFQGNSAPDKSGLPSDRFSAERTGGSVSTLTIQRTQQEDSAVYLCASRYARASPLNEQFFGPGTRLTVL.

This rearrangement joins TRBV30 to TRBJ1-5, with a weak D call TRBD1 (6 bases). Germline assignment: CDR1 GTSNPN and CDR2 SVGIG (reference sequence). The CDR3 length is 13 residues. V was clipped by 7 bases and J by 8 bases, with 18 bases between them. As DNA, the CDR3 is TGTGCCTTTGAGGGGGGGGAAGAGGAGCCCCAGCATTTT. Translated, it gives CAFEGGEEEPQHF. Full variable domain (rest looked up from reference TRBV30 and TRBJ1-5): SQTIHQWPATLVQPVGSPLSLECTVEGTSNPNLYWYRQAAGRGLQLLFYSVGIGQISSEVPQNLSASRPQDRQFILSSKKLLLSDSGFYLCAFEGGEEEPQHFGDGTRLSIL.

The chain carries TRBV5-6 and TRBJ1-2; no clear D. The germline V and J ends were trimmed by 0 bases and 4 bases, with 10 bases remaining between them. Per the germline V gene, CDR1 is SGHDT and CDR2 is YYEEEE. The CDR3 sequence is 14 residues long. CDR3 nucleotide sequence: TGTGCCAGCAGCTTGGGTACAGCGATCTATGGCTACACCTTC. Protein product: CASSLGTAIYGYTF.

In its sample, this clone was seen once. V usage is TRBV18 and J usage is TRBJ1-1; TRBD1 is a possible D gene (5 bases). Trimming took 6 bases from V and 1 from J, leaving 12 bases between them. The CDR3 length is 14 residues. CDR1 is KGHSH and CDR2 is LQKENI in the germline V gene. Here the CDR3 reads CASSSAGPNTEAFF. The CDR3 DNA follows: TGTGCCAGCTCGTCCGCGGGACCGAACACTGAAGCTTTCTTT.

This chain connects TRBV19 to TRBJ1-2; 7 bases are a match to TRBD1. V lost 3 bases and J lost 3; bases outside the gene matches: 7. From germline, CDR1 is LNHDA and CDR2 SQIVND (reference sequence). This CDR3 region has 15 residues. Here the CDR3 DNA reads TGTGCCAGTAGTATCTTGGGACAGAGGGACTATGGCTACACCTTC. It yields the protein CASSILGQRDYGYTF.

For this clone: The junction and the germline gene differ at one end; a read error may be behind it. The rearrangement uses TRBV7-7 and TRBJ2-2; the match to TRBD2 covers 11 bases. This CDR3 comprises 16 residues. CDR1 is SSHAT and CDR2 is FNYEAQ in the germline V gene (reference sequence). DNA of the CDR3: TGTGCTAGCAGCTCCGTAGCTAGCGGGGGGACCGGGGAGCTGTTTTTT. Translated, it gives CASSSVASGGTGELFF. Variable domain in full (rest from reference TRBV7-7 and TRBJ2-2): GAGVSQSPRYKVTKRGQDVTLRCDPISSHATLYWYQQALGQGPEFLTYFNYEAQPDKSGLPSDRFSAERPEGSISTLTIQRTEQRDSAMYRCASSSVASGGTGELFFGEGSRLTVL.

The gene calls are TRBV6-1 and TRBJ1-2; D perhaps matches TRBD1 (6 bases). The CDR3 consists of 14 residues. Trimming took off 3 bases at V and 4 bases at J, with 12 bases between the two ends. Germline CDR1 and CDR2: MNHNS and SASEGT. The CDR3 DNA sequence: TGTGCCAGCAGTGACGGACAGAGAGTCTATGGCTACACCTTC. This gives the protein CASSDGQRVYGYTF.

The chain carries TRBV10-1 and TRBJ2-1; 7 bases match TRBD2. This CDR3 is 16 amino acids long. Germline V CDR1 and CDR2: WNHNN, SYGVQD (reference sequence). Trimming at V came to 2 bases and at J to 0 bases, leaving 4 bases not matched to a gene. The CDR3 DNA reads as TGCGCCAGCAGTGAGGCTAGCGGCCACTCCTACAATGAGCAGTTCTTC. Residues: CASSEASGHSYNEQFF.

The genes are TRBV7-8 and TRBJ2-3; the match to TRBD2 covers 9 bases. The CDR3 runs 16 residues. With V trimmed by 5 bases and J by 4 bases, 10 bases remained unmatched. Germline assignment: CDR1 SGHVS and CDR2 FQNEAQ. The CDR3: CASSLPSGKGPDTQYF. The CDR3, as DNA: TGTGCCAGCAGCCTGCCTAGCGGGAAGGGCCCAGATACGCAGTATTTT. Full variable domain (missing parts from reference TRBV7-8 and TRBJ2-3): GAGVSQSPRYKVAKRGQDVALRCDPISGHVSLFWYQQALGQGPEFLTYFQNEAQLDKSGLPSDRFFAERPEGSVSTLKIQRTQQEDSAVYLCASSLPSGKGPDTQYFGPGTRLTVL.

This chain joins TRBV5-1 and TRBJ2-5; D unresolved. Germline V gene lookup returns CDR1 SGHRS and CDR2 YFSETQ. V was pared by 0 bases and J by 1 base, with 4 bases between. CDR3 length equals 13 residues. The CDR3 nucleotides are TGCGCCAGCAGCTTGGGAGCCCAAGAGACCCAGTACTTC. It specifies CASSLGAQETQYF.

This chain joins TRBV13 and TRBJ2-7; no reliable D call. Deletions cut 4 bases from V and 2 bases from J, with 12 bases between. Germline V gene sequence: CDR1 PRHDT, CDR2 FYEKMQ (reference sequence). The CDR3 has 14 amino acids. CDR3 nucleotide sequence: TGTGCCAGCAGCTCCGGCCAAGGTCCCTACGAGCAGTACTTC. This translates into CASSSGQGPYEQYF. The variable domain in full, completed from reference TRBV13 and TRBJ2-7, reads AAGVIQSPRHLIKEKRETATLKCYPIPRHDTVYWYQQGPGQDPQFLISFYEKMQSDKGSIPDRFSAQQFSDYHSELNMSSLELGDSALYFCASSSGQGPYEQYFGPGTRLTVT.

V and J are TRBV7-9 and TRBJ2-3; D unclear. Looked up from germline, CDR1 is SEHNR and CDR2 is FQNEAQ (reference sequence). CDR3 size: 12 residues. V dropped 6 bases and J dropped 6 bases, with 10 bases sitting between them. Here the CDR3 DNA reads TGTGCCAGCAGAGGGTCCGGGGATACGCAGTATTTT. Translation: CASRGSGDTQYF.

V usage is TRBV27 and J usage is TRBJ1-3; 7 bases map to TRBD1. The CDR3 sequence is 15 residues long. Trimming cost V 5 bases and J 0 bases; bases outside gene matches: 4. Per the germline V gene, CDR1 is MNHEY and CDR2 is SMNVEV (reference sequence). CDR3 in DNA: TGTGCCAGCAGTCGAGGGGGCGCCTCTGGAAACACCATATATTTT. The encoded protein is CASSRGGASGNTIYF.

The chain uses TRBV6-1 and TRBJ2-7, with TRBD2 identical over 9 bases. Looked up from germline, CDR1 is MNHNS and CDR2 is SASEGT. V lost 5 bases to trimming and J lost 4 bases; unmatched junction nucleotides: 3. The CDR3 is 13 residues long. In nucleotides, the CDR3 is TGTGCCAGCAGTCGGACTAGCGCGTACGAGCAGTACTTC. Translated, it gives CASSRTSAYEQYF.

The gene calls are TRBV19 and TRBJ1-4; D is possibly TRBD1 (6 bases). Germline assignment: CDR1 LNHDA and CDR2 SQIVND (reference sequence). The CDR3 spans 14 residues. Trimming took 3 bases from V and 5 from J, leaving 10 bases between them. DNA for the CDR3: TGTGCCAGTAGTATTCGGACAGCAAATGAAAAACTGTTTTTT. Protein product: CASSIRTANEKLFF.

This clone appeared once. V and J are TRBV29-1 and TRBJ1-2; D is ambiguous. This CDR3 contains 11 residues. Germline V gene data show CDR1 as SQVTM and CDR2 as ANQGSEA. Trimming took off 5 bases at V and 5 bases at J, with 9 bases between the two ends. The CDR3 sequence: CSVFGSYGYTF. CDR3 bases: TGCAGCGTTTTCGGTTCATATGGCTACACCTTC.

The rearrangement links TRBV6-1 to TRBJ2-3; D is perhaps TRBD1 or TRBD2 (5 bases each). Germline CDR1 reads MNHNS; CDR2 reads SASEGT. CDR3 length equals 15 residues. Trimming shortened V by 6 bases and J by 2 bases, and 15 bases separated the two germline ends. Here the CDR3 reads CASSDRPGTTDTQYF. The CDR3 nucleotides are TGTGCCAGCAGCGATAGGCCCGGGACCACAGATACGCAGTATTTT.

This chain joins TRBV5-6 and TRBJ2-3; 8 nucleotides align to TRBD1. Per the germline V gene, CDR1 is SGHDT and CDR2 is YYEEEE. The V segment lost 7 bases and the J segment 1 base; nucleotides outside the gene matches: 5. The length of the CDR3 is 14 residues. In DNA, the CDR3 is TGTGCCAGCGGGTTGACAGGGGGCACAGATACGCAGTATTTT. This encodes CASGLTGGTDTQYF.

The rearrangement links TRBV7-3 to TRBJ2-1, with a tentative D call TRBD2 (7 bases). The V gene lost 0 bases and the J gene lost 2 bases, with 11 bases spanning the gap. The CDR3 contains 16 residues. Per germline, CDR1 SGHTA and CDR2 FQGTGA. CDR3 sequence: CASSLTTGGPYNEQFF. The CDR3 DNA reads as TGTGCCAGCAGCTTAACGACGGGGGGCCCCTACAATGAGCAGTTCTTC.

This clone was detected once. The chain combines TRBV7-9 with TRBJ1-5; 9 nucleotides match TRBD1. Germline V gene sequence: CDR1 SEHNR, CDR2 FQNEAQ (reference sequence). The CDR3 length is 14 residues. The V segment lost 8 bases and the J segment 6 bases; nucleotides outside the gene matches: 8. The CDR3 region is CASQTQGAGQPQHF. The CDR3 DNA reads TGTGCCAGCCAAACACAGGGGGCCGGTCAGCCCCAGCATTTT.